The rows below give T cell receptor beta chains drawn from one sample of a study of shared clonotypes between healthy human individuals. Repertoires were generated with immunoSEQ multiplex PCR, while TCRdb's copy carries only in-frame clones and drops some. The sample lists a few hundred thousand clones, roughly 97% occurring once. Sample: naive CD4+ T cells sorted from blood. The receptors originated from a woman in her twenties or thirties in good health. The CDR3 runs from the conserved cysteine through the conserved F or W. Each record gives: J gene, D gene, V gene, clone size, CDR3 DNA, CDR3 protein. D genes are given only for firm matches. The size entry is marked missing in some rows and otherwise reads once, few, many or a size class.

TRBJ1-5	-	TRBV5-1	-	TGCGCCAGCAGCCTCCACGGGGAGGGTCAGCCCCAGCATTTT	CASSLHGEGQPQHF
TRBJ2-1	-	TRBV7-9	-	TGTGCCAGCAGCAACGCCGTGGGCGGAGACAATGAGCAGTTCTTC	CASSNAVGGDNEQFF
TRBJ2-3	-	TRBV4-1	-	TGCGCCAGCAGCCAAGATGGGGCAGGGCGTCGCACAGATACGCAGTATTTT	CASSQDGAGRRTDTQYF
TRBJ2-1	TRBD2	TRBV10-3	-	TGTGCCATCACTGAGACTAGCGGGAGGGCCTACAATGAGCAGTTCTTC	CAITETSGRAYNEQFF
TRBJ1-2	-	TRBV2	-	TGTGCCAGCAGGGGTGGGGGCTATGGCTACACCTTC	CASRGGGYGYTF
TRBJ1-5	-	TRBV2	-	TGTGCCAGCAGTGAAATGGAGAATAGCAATCAGCCCCAGCATTTT	CASSEMENSNQPQHF
TRBJ2-1	-	TRBV6-1	-	TGTGCCAGCAGTGAAGTGGCTATCAAGTTCTTC	CASSEVAIKFF
TRBJ2-1	TRBD2	TRBV6-1	-	TGTGCCAGCAGTGAAGCGCCTAGCGGGACCTACAATGAGCAGTTCTTC	CASSEAPSGTYNEQFF
TRBJ1-2	TRBD1	TRBV2	-	TGTGCCAGCAGTGGGACAGGGAGAGGAGGTGGCTACACCTTC	CASSGTGRGGGYTF
TRBJ2-2	TRBD1	TRBV6-1	-	TGTGCCAGCCGACAGGGTAGGATCGGGGAGCTGTTTTTT	CASRQGRIGELFF
TRBJ1-1	-	TRBV27	-	TGTGCCAGCGGGCTAGAGGGGAGGACTGAAGCTTTCTTT	CASGLEGRTEAFF
TRBJ1-4	TRBD1	TRBV18	-	TGTGCCAGCTCACCAAGACAGGGATTCTCGGCTAATGAAAAACTGTTTTTT	CASSPRQGFSANEKLFF
TRBJ2-1	TRBD2	TRBV28	-	TGTGCCGGGTCAGGGAGGGCCTCCTACAATGAGCAGTTCTTC	CAGSGRASYNEQFF
TRBJ1-2	-	TRBV28	once	TGTGCCAGCAGTTACAGGGAATACTATGGCTACACCTTC	CASSYREYYGYTF
TRBJ1-6	-	TRBV19	-	TGTGCCAGTAGGTCAGAGAGGTCCTATAATTCACCCCTCCACTTT	CASRSERSYNSPLHF
TRBJ2-7	TRBD2	TRBV7-2	-	TGTGCCAGCAGCCCGGGACTAGCGAACTACGAGCAGTACTTC	CASSPGLANYEQYF
TRBJ2-7	-	TRBV5-1	-	TGCGCCAGCAGCCCTCATGGGGCCCCGGGGTCCTACGAGCAGTACTTC	CASSPHGAPGSYEQYF
TRBJ2-7	TRBD1	TRBV4-1	once	TGCGCCAGCAGCTCCCCAGGGACAGGGGCCGAGCAGTACTTC	CASSSPGTGAEQYF
TRBJ1-1	-	TRBV21-1	-	TGTGCCAGCATCGCGGACAGGGGGCATACTGAAGCTTTCTTT	CASIADRGHTEAFF
TRBJ1-5	TRBD1	TRBV28	-	TGTGCCAGCAGTTTCTTAGGGACAGCTTATAGCAATCAGCCCCAGCATTTT	CASSFLGTAYSNQPQHF
TRBJ2-7	TRBD2	TRBV25-1	-	TGTGCCAGCAGACTAGCGGGACCTGACGAGCAGTACTTC	CASRLAGPDEQYF
TRBJ2-7	-	TRBV6-6	once	TGTGCCAGCAATTCAGGCGGGACAGACTTATACGAGCAGTACTTC	CASNSGGTDLYEQYF
TRBJ1-1	-	TRBV10-3	once	TGTGCCATCAGCGGGAGGGGAGGGAGACTGAACACTGAAGCTTTCTTT	CAISGRGGRLNTEAFF
TRBJ2-7	TRBD2	TRBV19	-	TGTGCCAGTAGCATTGGGGCGGGGGGCGGCGACGAGCAGTACTTC	CASSIGAGGGDEQYF
TRBJ2-1	TRBD2	TRBV7-6	-	TGTGCCAGCAGCTCTCCATATTCAAAGGGACTAGCGGGAGCGGGGAATGAGCAGTTCTTC	CASSSPYSKGLAGAGNEQFF
TRBJ2-2	TRBD1	TRBV6-1	once	TGTGCCAGCAGGGACAGGGGGCACGGCACCGGGGAGCTGTTTTTT	CASRDRGHGTGELFF
TRBJ1-5	TRBD1	TRBV30	-	TGTGCCTGGAGTTCAGGGGGAGACCAGCCCCAGCATTTT	CAWSSGGDQPQHF
TRBJ2-5	-	TRBV7-9	few	TGTGCCAGCAGCTTACAAGAGACCCAGTACTTC	CASSLQETQYF
TRBJ1-1	TRBD1	TRBV5-1	-	TGCGCCAGCAGCCGGGACAGGGGACCGAACACTGAAGCTTTCTTT	CASSRDRGPNTEAFF
TRBJ2-1	TRBD2	TRBV4-1	-	TGCGCCAGCAGCCACCCCAAGCCAGTGGGAGGGTGGTCCTACAATGAGCAGTTCTTC	CASSHPKPVGGWSYNEQFF
TRBJ2-7	TRBD2	TRBV11-1	-	TGTGCCAGCAGGAGGGGAGGGCAGGCCACCTACGAGCAGTACTTC	CASRRGGQATYEQYF
TRBJ2-5	-	TRBV5-1	-	TGCGCCAGCAGCTTACGGACTGGAGAGACCCAGTACTTC	CASSLRTGETQYF
TRBJ2-7	TRBD1	TRBV20-1	-	TGCAGTGCTGACAGGGCCTACGAGCAGTACTTC	CSADRAYEQYF
TRBJ2-1	TRBD2	TRBV7-9	-	TGTGCCAGCAGTGGATATAGCGGGAGGAGGTACAATGAGCAGTTCTTC	CASSGYSGRRYNEQFF
TRBJ2-7	TRBD1	TRBV4-1	-	TGCGCCAGCAGCCCCGGGACAGGGCCCTACTACGAGCAGTACTTC	CASSPGTGPYYEQYF
TRBJ2-1	TRBD2	TRBV30	-	TGTGCCTGGAGTGTACTAGCGGGACGGGGCAATGAGCAGTTCTTC	CAWSVLAGRGNEQFF
TRBJ2-5	TRBD2	TRBV5-1	once	TGCGCCAGCAGCTCACTAGCGGAAGAGACCCAGTACTTC	CASSSLAEETQYF
TRBJ2-3	TRBD2	TRBV28	-	TGTGCCAGCAGTTTCGGGTGGGAAGCGGGAGGAAAGCAGTATTTT	CASSFGWEAGGKQYF
TRBJ2-3	-	TRBV2	-	TGTGCCAGCAGTGAAGAGGTGCCACGCACAGATACGCAGTATTTT	CASSEEVPRTDTQYF
TRBJ2-1	TRBD2	TRBV5-1	-	TGCGCCAGCAGCCTAGAAGGACTAGCGGGAGGCTACTCCTACAATGAGCAGTTCTTC	CASSLEGLAGGYSYNEQFF
TRBJ2-3	TRBD2	TRBV6-6	-	TGTGCCAGCAGCCCTAGCGGGAGGCCCACAGATACGCAGTATTTT	CASSPSGRPTDTQYF
TRBJ2-3	TRBD2	TRBV5-1	-	TGCGCCAGCACCCTTAGCGGGAACCCAGAAGATACGCAGTATTTT	CASTLSGNPEDTQYF
TRBJ1-1	-	TRBV7-9	-	TGTGCCAGCAGCTCCCAGGCCCGGACGGCCCCTGAAGCTTTCTTT	CASSSQARTAPEAFF
TRBJ2-1	-	TRBV30	-	TGTGCCTGGAGCCCAAGTTGGACAAAGTTCTTC	CAWSPSWTKFF
TRBJ1-6	-	TRBV14	once	TGTGCCAGCAGCCTGCCAAATTCACCCCTCCACTTT	CASSLPNSPLHF
TRBJ2-6	TRBD1	TRBV4-1	-	TGCGCCAGCAGCCAACTGGGACAGTCGTTCTCTGGGGCCAACGTCCTGACTTTC	CASSQLGQSFSGANVLTF
TRBJ1-5	TRBD1	TRBV6-1	-	TGTGCCAGCAGTGAGTACCCGGGACAGGGTTTGGTGGTCGGTCAGCCCCAGCATTTT	CASSEYPGQGLVVGQPQHF
TRBJ2-5	TRBD2	TRBV7-9	once	TGTGCCAGCAGCTTAGCTGCTAGCGGGATGGAGACCCAGTACTTC	CASSLAASGMETQYF
TRBJ1-1	-	TRBV5-4	-	TGTGCCAGCAGCTTGGAGAACAGGGTGGGCACTGAAGCTTTCTTT	CASSLENRVGTEAFF
TRBJ2-3	-	TRBV6-5	once	TGTGCCAGCAGTTATCTACCCGGAGATACGCAGTATTTT	CASSYLPGDTQYF
TRBJ2-3	TRBD2	TRBV4-1	-	TGCGCCAGCAGCCAATGGACTAGCGGGAAGGTCACAGATACGCAGTATTTT	CASSQWTSGKVTDTQYF
TRBJ1-1	-	TRBV7-2	-	TGTGCCAGCAGCAAGGGGCCAGAAGCTTTCTTT	CASSKGPEAFF
TRBJ1-5	-	TRBV29-1	-	TGCAGCGCCGTGAGCTATCCCGGAGGCGAAAATCAGCCCCAGCATTTT	CSAVSYPGGENQPQHF
TRBJ1-5	-	TRBV15	-	TGTGCCACCAGCAGACGGACAGTCGGCAATCAGCCCCAGCATTTT	CATSRRTVGNQPQHF
TRBJ1-1	TRBD1	TRBV29-1	-	TGCAGCGCTAAGACAGGGTCGGGGACTGAAGCTTTCTTT	CSAKTGSGTEAFF
TRBJ2-7	-	TRBV2	-	TGTGCCAGCAGGGTTGACGGCTACGAGCAGTACTTC	CASRVDGYEQYF
TRBJ2-7	-	TRBV28	-	TGTGCCAGCAGGCGATACCGGGATGCAGACTACGAGCAGTACTTC	CASRRYRDADYEQYF
TRBJ2-5	-	TRBV19	-	TGTGCCAGTAGTCCCCCGTCGGGGGAGACCCAGTACTTC	CASSPPSGETQYF
TRBJ2-7	TRBD2	TRBV11-1	-	TGTGCCAGCAGCACGCTAGCGGGGGAGCAGTACTTC	CASSTLAGEQYF
TRBJ2-5	TRBD2	TRBV7-7	once	TGTGCCAGCAGCAACGGACGGGGGGAAGAGACCCAGTACTTC	CASSNGRGEETQYF